This TCR beta chain came from a study of blood T cell repertoires in COVID-19. Overall study: T cells, B-cell-depleted T cells, or PBMCs provided the cDNA or gDNA that served as material.

The CDR3 has 16 residues. Trimming shortened V by 4 bases and J by 3 bases, and 17 bases separated the two germline ends. CDR1 and CDR2 (germline): SEHNR, FQNEAQ (reference sequence). Study members were between 18 and 89 years old and lived in 20 to 25 US regions. Only in-frame clones appear in the TCRdb table, and some are missing; sequencing was by immunoSEQ multiplex PCR. The sample records roughly 250,000 clones, around 87% being singletons. The chain employs TRBV7-9 and TRBJ2-3, with D tentatively TRBD1 (6 bases). The sequenced sample consisted of PBMCs or T cells enriched from blood (not recorded which). The sequence was collected from a woman aged 25-40 years with acute COVID-19. This chain's CDR3 is CASSSWGQTDTDTQYF. The CDR3 DNA is TGTGCCAGCAGCTCCTGGGGGCAGACGGATACAGATACGCAGTATTTT.